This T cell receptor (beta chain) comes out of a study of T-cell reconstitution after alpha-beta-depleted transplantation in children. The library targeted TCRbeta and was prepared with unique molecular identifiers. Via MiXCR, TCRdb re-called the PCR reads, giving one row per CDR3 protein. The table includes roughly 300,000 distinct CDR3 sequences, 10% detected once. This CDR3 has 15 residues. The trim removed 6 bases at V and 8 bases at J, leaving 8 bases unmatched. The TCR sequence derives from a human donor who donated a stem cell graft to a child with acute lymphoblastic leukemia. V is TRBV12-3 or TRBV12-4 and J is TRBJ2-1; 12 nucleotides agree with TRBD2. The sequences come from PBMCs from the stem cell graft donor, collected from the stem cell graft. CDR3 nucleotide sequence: TGTGCCAGCAGATTGACTAGCGGGAGTTTTCATGAGCAGTTCTTC. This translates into CASRLTSGSFHEQFF.